The rows below give T cell receptor beta chains drawn from one sample of a study of T cell repertoires in aging, cancer and after chemotherapy. TCRdb redid the calling of the multiplex PCR reads with MiXCR, one entry per CDR3 protein. This table has approximately 20,000 distinct CDR3 sequences, around 40% appearing once. Sequences were obtained from blood. Receptors were obtained from a human donor with a solid tumor. Both conserved end residues are part of each CDR3. Fields, in order: J gene, V gene, CDR3 length, D gene, clone size, CDR3 protein, CDR3 DNA. A D gene is named only where the DNA matches it firmly. Clone sizes are given selectively: once, few, many, or a class where the clone is expanded.

>TRBJ2-1|TRBV19|15|TRBD2|-
CASSGTSGSFDEQFF
TGTGCCAGTAGTGGGACTAGCGGGAGTTTCGATGAGCAGTTCTTC
>TRBJ1-5|TRBV12-3/TRBV12-4|14|-|-
CASSWVGENQPQHF
TGTGCCAGCAGTTGGGTCGGAGAGAATCAGCCCCAGCATTTT
>TRBJ1-1|TRBV20-1|11|-|-
CSARQNTEAFF
TGCAGTGCTAGGCAAAACACTGAAGCTTTCTTT
>TRBJ1-6|TRBV27|13|-|-
CASSYRGGSPLHF
TGTGCCAGCAGTTATCGGGGGGGTTCACCCCTCCACTTT
>TRBJ2-3|TRBV5-1|12|TRBD1|-
CASSGTGNTQYF
TGCGCCAGCAGCGGGACAGGGAATACGCAGTATTTT
>TRBJ1-5|TRBV19|15|-|-
CASSPHGGVNQPQHF
TGTGCCAGTAGTCCGCATGGGGGCGTTAATCAGCCCCAGCATTTT
>TRBJ2-7|TRBV15|18|-|-
CATSRDQTWRGRTYEQYF
TGTGCCACCAGCAGAGATCAGACATGGAGGGGGCGGACCTACGAGCAGTACTTC
>TRBJ2-1|TRBV12-3/TRBV12-4|16|-|few
CASSLGPSAKYNEQFF
TGTGCCAGCAGTTTAGGCCCGTCAGCGAAATACAATGAGCAGTTCTTC
>TRBJ1-4|TRBV15|14|-|few
CATSREGFGEKLFF
TGTGCCACCAGCAGAGAGGGGTTCGGTGAAAAACTGTTTTTT
>TRBJ2-5|TRBV5-5|18|TRBD2|few
CASSLGLAGGPPQETQYF
TGCGCCAGCAGCTTGGGACTAGCGGGGGGGCCACCACAAGAGACCCAGTACTTC
>TRBJ2-5|TRBV27|17|-|-
CASKRVRTSTNEETQYF
TGTGCCAGCAAAAGGGTAAGGACCTCCACAAACGAAGAGACCCAGTACTTC
>TRBJ2-1|TRBV12-3/TRBV12-4|16|TRBD2|-
CASSPRTSGTYNEQFF
TGTGCCAGCAGTCCTCGGACTAGCGGAACCTACAATGAGCAGTTCTTC
>TRBJ2-7|TRBV27|14|-|-
CASTRGGAPNEQYF
TGTGCCAGCACTCGAGGGGGAGCACCTAACGAGCAGTACTTC
>TRBJ2-7|TRBV11-1|13|-|few
CASSLAGLYEQYF
TGTGCCAGCAGCTTAGCGGGCCTCTACGAGCAGTACTTC
>TRBJ2-3|TRBV7-9|14|TRBD2|-
CASSLVGGLDTQYF
TGTGCCAGCAGCTTAGTGGGAGGGCTAGATACGCAGTATTTT
>TRBJ2-3|TRBV6-5|16|TRBD2|few
CASSYSGGTSTDTQYF
TGTGCCAGCAGTTACTCGGGGGGGACTAGCACAGATACGCAGTATTTT
>TRBJ2-1|TRBV28|11|TRBD1|-
CASSGQGEQFF
TGTGCCAGCAGTGGACAGGGAGAGCAGTTCTTC